These 23 T cell receptor beta chains were sequenced from one sample in a study of T cell responses to AZD1222 COVID-19 vaccine. Repertoires were generated with immunoSEQ multiplex PCR, while TCRdb's copy carries only in-frame clones and drops some. The sample consists of some 80,000 clones, 90% of them appearing once. The material was peripheral blood, obtained 28 days after the second AZD1222 dose. The origin of the receptors is an adult who received the AZD1222 COVID-19 vaccine.

The rearrangement joins TRBV30 to TRBJ1-2, with D possibly matching TRBD1 (5 bases). Germline lookup yields CDR1 GTSNPN and CDR2 SVGIG (reference sequence). Trimming left V 1 base short and J 3 bases short, with 9 bases between. This CDR3 has 13 residues. This CDR3 reads CAWSGGNDYGYTF. The CDR3 region has the DNA TGTGCCTGGAGTGGGGGCAACGACTATGGCTACACCTTC.

The chain employs TRBV7-2 and TRBJ2-7, with 8 bases lining up with TRBD1. From germline, CDR1 is SGHTA and CDR2 FQGNSA. CDR3 length: 15 amino acids. Trimming at V came to 1 base and at J to 4 bases, leaving 6 bases not matched to a gene. CDR3 residues: CASSLDGQGAYEQYF. CDR3 bases: TGTGCCAGCAGCTTAGACGGGCAGGGGGCTTACGAGCAGTACTTC.

The CDR3 nucleotides are TGCGCCAGCAGCGCTCAGGGATCGAGGAGCTCCTACGAGCAGTACTTC. It is translated as CASSAQGSRSSYEQYF. The chain couples TRBV5-1 to TRBJ2-7; weak D call: TRBD1 (5 bases). CDR1 is SGHRS, CDR2 YFSETQ, per germline. The CDR3 runs to 16 residues. Trimming left V 4 bases short and J 0 bases short, with 17 bases between.

The gene calls are TRBV18 and TRBJ1-1, with no clear D. CDR3 length: 15 amino acids. Trimming removed 0 bases from V and 2 bases from J, with 10 bases in between. CDR1 and CDR2 from the germline V gene are KGHSH and LQKENI. CDR3 sequence reads: CASSPPLGGNTEAFF. The CDR3 DNA reads as TGTGCCAGCTCACCACCGTTAGGAGGAAACACTGAAGCTTTCTTT.

This clone was counted a single time. Written as DNA, the CDR3 is TGCGCCAGCAGCCCAGAACTAGTTTCAGGGTACGAGCAGTACTTC. It specifies CASSPELVSGYEQYF. This chain connects TRBV5-1 to TRBJ2-7; possibly TRBD1 or TRBD2 for D (5 bases each). V was shortened by 4 bases and J by 4 bases, with 18 bases between the two germline ends. Per germline, CDR1 SGHRS and CDR2 YFSETQ. The CDR3 runs to 15 residues.

This rearrangement joins TRBV7-2 to TRBJ1-2; D uncertain. This CDR3 has 15 residues. V was shortened by 7 bases and J by 2 bases, with 17 bases between the two germline ends. Germline V gives CDR1 SGHTA, CDR2 FQGNSA. The CDR3 protein is CASILRRDHNYGYTF. CDR3 coding DNA: TGTGCCAGCATCCTGAGAAGGGATCACAACTATGGCTACACCTTC.

This clone was counted only a few times. This chain links TRBV6-5 with TRBJ2-3, with D hard to call. The germline V gene has CDR1 MNHEY and CDR2 SVGAGI. This CDR3 contains 12 residues. V lost 6 bases and J 3 bases, leaving 7 bases between the germline ends. As DNA, the CDR3 is TGTGCCAGCAGCCTGGAGACAGATACGCAGTATTTT. Protein product: CASSLETDTQYF.

V gene TRBV24-1 combines with J gene TRBJ1-1; 9 bases agree with TRBD1. Germline lookup yields CDR1 KGHDR and CDR2 SFDVKD. Losses at the gene ends were 5 bases for V and 5 bases for J; bases not matched to a gene: 8. The CDR3 covers 15 residues. CDR3 bases: TGTGCCACCAGTGCAGGGACAGGGTTTCGGACTGAAGCTTTCTTT. Amino acid sequence: CATSAGTGFRTEAFF.

The chain combines TRBV6-5 with TRBJ1-1; D not resolved. The CDR3 runs 15 residues. Germline V gene lookup returns CDR1 MNHEY and CDR2 SVGAGI. Trimming stripped 2 bases from V and 1 base from J, with 11 bases between. DNA of the CDR3: TGTGCCAGCAGTTACAACTGGAATCAGAACACTGAAGCTTTCTTT. Translation gives CASSYNWNQNTEAFF.

There are a few counts of this clone. The chain joins TRBV30 to TRBJ1-6; no definite D call. V was shortened by 0 bases and J by 17 bases, with 14 bases between the two germline ends. Looked up from germline, CDR1 is GTSNPN and CDR2 is SVGIG (reference sequence). The CDR3 spans 12 residues. CDR3 DNA: TGTGCCTGGAGTGTCGGGCTCACTAAATTCCACTTT. Translating gives CAWSVGLTKFHF.

The chain uses TRBV11-1 and TRBJ1-1; D is perhaps TRBD1 (6 bases). V was shortened by 3 bases and J by 5 bases, with 16 bases between the two germline ends. The CDR3 is made up of 15 amino acids. Germline CDR1 and CDR2: SGHAT and FQDESV (reference sequence). CDR3 DNA sequence: TGTGCCAGCAGCTTCATCGGGACACCGGGGACTGAAGCTTTCTTT. The encoded protein is CASSFIGTPGTEAFF.

The CDR3 nucleotides are TGTGCCAGCAGTGAGGCCTCAAACACTGAAGCTTTCTTT. Residues: CASSEASNTEAFF. The V and J genes are TRBV6-4 and TRBJ1-1; D is undetermined. The germline gives CDR1 MRHNA, CDR2 SNTAGT. The CDR3 spans 13 residues. V was pared by 3 bases and J by 2 bases, with 7 bases between.

V and J are TRBV3-1 (or the pseudogene TRBV3-2) and TRBJ2-7; TRBD2 matches 8 bases. V lost 1 base and J lost 1; bases outside the gene matches: 6. Germline V lookup: CDR1 LGHDT, CDR2 YNNKEL (reference sequence). This CDR3 has 16 residues. The CDR3 region has the DNA TGTGCCAGCAGCCAAGGCCTGAGCGGGGGTTCCTACGAGCAGTACTTC. Protein: CASSQGLSGGSYEQYF.

The rearrangement links TRBV5-1 to TRBJ2-1; D gene uncertain. V was clipped by 0 bases and J by 5 bases, with 9 bases between them. This CDR3 has 14 amino acids. Germline CDR1 SGHRS, CDR2 YFSETQ. CDR3 region: CASSLGGLNNEQFF. Written as DNA, the CDR3 is TGCGCCAGCAGCTTGGGGGGTCTTAACAATGAGCAGTTCTTC. Full variable domain (outside the CDR3, taken from reference TRBV5-1 and TRBJ2-1): KAGVTQTPRYLIKTRGQQVTLSCSPISGHRSVSWYQQTPGQGLQFLFEYFSETQRNKGNFPGRFSGRQFSNSRSEMNVSTLELGDSALYLCASSLGGLNNEQFFGPGTRLTVL.

The chain recombines TRBV6-5 with TRBJ2-2; D might be TRBD1 (5 bases). The germline CDR1 and CDR2 sequences are MNHEY and SVGAGI. The CDR3 sequence is 15 residues long. V was cut by 2 bases and J by 0 bases, with 7 bases left in between. As DNA, the CDR3 is TGTGCCAGCAGTTACCGGACATCGAACACCGGGGAGCTGTTTTTT. Encoded protein: CASSYRTSNTGELFF.

The chain links TRBV10-3 to TRBJ1-3, with 7 bases matching TRBD1. The V gene's germline CDR1 is ENHRY and CDR2 SYGVKD. This CDR3 comprises 15 residues. With V trimmed by 0 bases and J by 7 bases, 6 bases remained unmatched. The CDR3 protein is CAISESKGGRNTIYF. The CDR3 nucleotides are TGTGCCATCAGTGAGTCGAAAGGGGGCCGGAACACCATATATTTT.

This clone has a single count. This rearrangement joins TRBV30 to TRBJ2-5, with D unclear. Germline V gene lookup returns CDR1 GTSNPN and CDR2 SVGIG (reference sequence). V lost 0 bases, J lost 4 bases, and 12 bases lay in between. The CDR3 length is 14 residues. CDR3 protein: CAWSVSRTLETQYF. In DNA form, the CDR3 reads TGTGCCTGGAGTGTAAGTAGGACGCTAGAGACCCAGTACTTC.

The CDR3 DNA reads as TGCAGTGCTAGTGACACCCTAGCCTACGAGCAGTACTTC. It specifies CSASDTLAYEQYF. V gene TRBV20-1 combines with J gene TRBJ2-7; the D is unclear. The CDR3 is made up of 13 amino acids. V shed 3 bases and J shed 2 bases, with 11 bases lying between them. CDR1 is DFQATT and CDR2 is SNEGSKA in the germline V gene (reference sequence).

The V and J genes are TRBV4-1 and TRBJ2-1, with D uncertain. V shed 1 base and J shed 11 bases, with 9 bases lying between them. This CDR3 has 12 residues. Germline V lookup: CDR1 MGHRA, CDR2 YSYEKL. In DNA, the CDR3 is TGCGCCAGCAGCCAAGTATGGGAACAGCAGTTCTTC. It encodes CASSQVWEQQFF.

This clone was counted a single time. V gene TRBV6-5 combines with J gene TRBJ1-1, with D possibly TRBD1 on 5 matching bases. The CDR3 has 14 amino acids. V was clipped by 6 bases and J by 1 base, with 12 bases between them. The germline V gene has CDR1 MNHEY and CDR2 SVGAGI. CDR3: CASRSPGGNTEAFF. The CDR3 DNA is TGTGCCAGCAGGTCCCCGGGGGGGAACACTGAAGCTTTCTTT.

This clone came up once. The V call is TRBV5-6, the J call TRBJ2-5; TRBD2 agrees at 13 bases. CDR1 and CDR2 (germline): SGHDT, YYEEEE. V gave up 2 bases and J gave up 4 bases; unmatched junction bases: 2. The CDR3 runs to 15 residues. The CDR3 protein is CASSLRTSGGETQYF. CDR3 sequence (DNA): TGTGCCAGCAGCTTACGGACTAGCGGGGGAGAGACCCAGTACTTC.

This clone was counted once. V usage is TRBV5-1 and J usage is TRBJ2-2, with 7 bases lining up with TRBD1. The V gene's germline CDR1 is SGHRS and CDR2 YFSETQ. Unmatched junction bases numbered 4, after V lost 4 bases and J lost 1 base. The CDR3 extends over 15 amino acids. The CDR3 is CASSPGTVNTGELFF. In DNA form, the CDR3 reads TGCGCCAGCAGCCCGGGGACAGTGAACACCGGGGAGCTGTTTTTT.

CDR3 nucleotide sequence: TGTGCCAGCAGCTTGGCGGTGGGGTCTCCCTACAATGAGCAGTTCTTC. It translates to CASSLAVGSPYNEQFF. The chain uses TRBV5-5 and TRBJ2-1; D gene ambiguous. V lost 0 bases to trimming and J lost 2 bases, with 12 bases between them. Germline V gene lookup returns CDR1 SGHKS and CDR2 YYEKEE (reference sequence). This CDR3 contains 16 residues.